The T cell receptor beta chain under discussion was sequenced for a study of OX40 agonist ivuxolimab in advanced cancers. Overall study context: Under the entry rules, prior anti-PD-1, anti-PD-L1 or anti-CTLA-4 therapy was allowed, and approximately 36% had some. Study-level points and caveats: CD8+ T cells showed, on average, more clonal expansion than CD4+ cells.

For this clone: The target antigen is unknown.

The germline V gene has CDR1 SGHAT and CDR2 FQNNGV. CDR3 length: 15 residues. The ends lost 5 bases at V and 10 bases at J; junction bases unmatched: 14. The repertoire was sequenced with immunoSEQ multiplex PCR; TCRdb's copy has only in-frame clones and lacks some. The table shows about 69,000 clones, with around 90% occurring only once. Blood got drawn at baseline, again on cycle 4 day 1, and then on cycle 7 day 1. The receptor was derived from an adult with an advanced solid tumor such as melanoma, head and neck, liver or kidney cancer. The rearrangement uses TRBV11-2 and TRBJ2-1; 7 nucleotides align to TRBD2. The material sequenced was CD4+ or CD8+ T cells sorted from blood, taken in a trial of the OX40 agonist ivuxolimab. The CDR3 region has the DNA TGTGCCAGCAGCCCCCGATGGCGGGGGATGCGAGAGCAGTTCTTC. This encodes CASSPRWRGMREQFF.